This T cell receptor (beta chain) is drawn from a study of monozygotic twins with inflammatory bowel disease. Study-level findings and limits: IBD patients, compared with healthy twins, shared fewer clonotypes with others (especially with disease activity).

Per germline, CDR1 MGHRA and CDR2 YSYEKL. There are 17 residues in the CDR3. Eight cDNA synthesis reactions were run for every sample. The UMIs carried a 6-nucleotide sample barcode, and they were added by template switching. With roughly 17 and 9 cycles respectively, two nested PCRs were carried out on TCRalpha and TCRbeta cDNA. TCRdb re-called the 5' RACE reads; every CDR3 protein appears as one record, without DNA. The sample holds about 210,000 distinct CDR3 sequences. Comment on this clonotype: Its antigen remains unidentified.

Sequenced sample: blood. The chain is built from TRBV4-1 and TRBJ2-2; TCRdb calls TRBD2, which cannot be checked without DNA. The receptor was derived from a human donor with ulcerative colitis or Crohn's disease, or a healthy co-twin of an affected twin (not recorded which). The CDR3 is CASSPSFRRVLTGELFF.